The rows below give T cell receptor beta chains drawn from one sample of a study of blood T cell repertoires in COVID-19. Assay: immunoSEQ multiplex PCR; the TCRdb copy retains only in-frame clones and omits some. The data contain some 380,000 clones, roughly 90% of them singletons. The material sequenced was peripheral blood. These receptors were taken from a man aged 18 to 30 with active or convalescent COVID-19. Both conserved end residues are part of each CDR3. Each record gives: V gene, clone size, J gene, D gene, CDR3 DNA, CDR3 protein. D genes are given only for firm matches. Clone size is shown for a subset of rows, as once, few, many or a class of expanded clone.

V: TRBV6-5; size: NA; J: TRBJ1-5; D: TRBD1; DNA: TGTGCCAGCAGAAAAACAGGGGGCGGCCAGCCCCAGCATTTT; CDR3: CASRKTGGGQPQHF
V: TRBV6-2/TRBV6-3; size: NA; J: TRBJ1-1; D: NA; DNA: TGTGCCAGCAGTTTGTTGGGGGCAGGGACTGAAGCTTTCTTT; CDR3: CASSLLGAGTEAFF
V: TRBV19; size: NA; J: TRBJ1-1; D: NA; DNA: TGTGCCAGTAGTATAAGCCCTGGGAACACTGAAGCTTTCTTT; CDR3: CASSISPGNTEAFF
V: TRBV5-6; size: NA; J: TRBJ2-2; D: TRBD1; DNA: TGTGCCAGCAGCCGGGACAGGGTATTTGGCACCGGGGAGCTGTTTTTT; CDR3: CASSRDRVFGTGELFF
V: TRBV5-1; size: once; J: TRBJ2-7; D: TRBD1; DNA: TGCGCCAGCAGCGAACAGGGGCCCTCCTACGAGCAGTACTTC; CDR3: CASSEQGPSYEQYF
V: TRBV11-2; size: NA; J: TRBJ1-4; D: NA; DNA: TGTGCCAGCAGCTTATCAGTACATTCGGGGTCGGGTGAAAAACTGTTTTTT; CDR3: CASSLSVHSGSGEKLFF
V: TRBV6-5; size: NA; J: TRBJ1-5; D: TRBD1; DNA: TGTGCCAGCAGCAACGGGACAGGTTTAAGTCAGCCCCAGCATTTT; CDR3: CASSNGTGLSQPQHF
V: TRBV15; size: NA; J: TRBJ2-7; D: NA; DNA: TGTGCCACCAGCGGCGATAGCAACTCCTACGAGCAGTACTTC; CDR3: CATSGDSNSYEQYF
V: TRBV9; size: NA; J: TRBJ2-3; D: NA; DNA: TGTGCCAGCAGCCCCTCGGGGGGCCCAGATACGCAGTATTTT; CDR3: CASSPSGGPDTQYF
V: TRBV7-8; size: NA; J: TRBJ1-5; D: NA; DNA: TGTGCCAGCAGCTTGGGGCAGACGAATCAGCCCCAGCATTTT; CDR3: CASSLGQTNQPQHF
V: TRBV5-4; size: NA; J: TRBJ2-5; D: NA; DNA: TGTGCCAGCAGCTTCCGGGGTGCGGATGAGACCCAGTACTTC; CDR3: CASSFRGADETQYF
V: TRBV20-1; size: once; J: TRBJ2-3; D: NA; DNA: TGCAGTGCTAGTTTGAGGGTCCCAGATACGCAGTATTTT; CDR3: CSASLRVPDTQYF
V: TRBV4-2; size: NA; J: TRBJ1-4; D: TRBD1; DNA: TGTGCCAGCAGCCAAGATCCCGGGACAGTGTACGCAACTAATGAAAAACTGTTTTTT; CDR3: CASSQDPGTVYATNEKLFF
V: TRBV4-3; size: once; J: TRBJ2-1; D: TRBD2; DNA: TGCGCCAGCAGCCAAGAAGGCTTAGCGGGAGGACCGTACAATGAGCAGTTCTTC; CDR3: CASSQEGLAGGPYNEQFF
V: TRBV6-5; size: NA; J: TRBJ2-1; D: NA; DNA: TGTGCCAGCAGTTACTTTGGTGGCGAGCAGTTCTTC; CDR3: CASSYFGGEQFF
V: TRBV6-6; size: NA; J: TRBJ2-1; D: TRBD2; DNA: TGTGCCAGCAGTGATAGCGGGGGGGTTTACAATGAGCAGTTCTTC; CDR3: CASSDSGGVYNEQFF
V: TRBV11-3; size: NA; J: TRBJ2-1; D: TRBD2; DNA: TGTGCCAGCAGCTTAGTTAGCGGGGCCTACAATGAGCAGTTCTTC; CDR3: CASSLVSGAYNEQFF
V: TRBV24-1; size: NA; J: TRBJ2-7; D: NA; DNA: TGTGCCACCAGTGATACTGCGATGCCCTACGAGCAGTACTTC; CDR3: CATSDTAMPYEQYF
V: TRBV10-3; size: NA; J: TRBJ1-6; D: NA; DNA: TGTGCCATCAGTGAGAGGAGGGAAAATAATTCACCCCTCCACTTT; CDR3: CAISERRENNSPLHF
V: TRBV7-2; size: NA; J: TRBJ1-2; D: NA; DNA: TGTGCCAGCAGCTTAGTGGGGGCTGGCTACACCTTC; CDR3: CASSLVGAGYTF
V: TRBV7-9; size: few; J: TRBJ1-6; D: TRBD1; DNA: TGTGCCAGCAAACCGACAGGGAGTTTCTCACCCCTCCACTTT; CDR3: CASKPTGSFSPLHF
V: TRBV4-3; size: NA; J: TRBJ2-1; D: NA; DNA: TGCGCCAGCAGCCAAGATCCGGTGGGCACCTACAATGAGCAGTTCTTC; CDR3: CASSQDPVGTYNEQFF
V: TRBV28; size: NA; J: TRBJ2-1; D: TRBD2; DNA: TGTGCCAGCAGTAAGCGGGGCCTATACAATGAGCAGTTCTTC; CDR3: CASSKRGLYNEQFF
V: TRBV5-1; size: NA; J: TRBJ1-1; D: NA; DNA: TGCGCCAGCAGCCAAGGTGAAAGGGGGGGAACTGAAGCTTTCTTT; CDR3: CASSQGERGGTEAFF
V: TRBV6-5; size: NA; J: TRBJ2-3; D: NA; DNA: TGTGCCAGCAGTTACTTGTCAGGGTTCGCAGATACGCAGTATTTT; CDR3: CASSYLSGFADTQYF
V: TRBV7-9; size: NA; J: TRBJ2-7; D: NA; DNA: TGTGCCAGCAGCTTAGGGGCTAAAGAATACGAGCAGTACTTC; CDR3: CASSLGAKEYEQYF
V: TRBV2; size: NA; J: TRBJ2-3; D: NA; DNA: TGTGCCAGCAGTCCCTCCCGAGATACGCAGTATTTT; CDR3: CASSPSRDTQYF
V: TRBV6-4; size: NA; J: TRBJ2-1; D: NA; DNA: TGTGCCAGCAGCACCAGCTCCTACAATGAGCAGTTCTTC; CDR3: CASSTSSYNEQFF
V: TRBV9; size: NA; J: TRBJ1-3; D: NA; DNA: TGTGCCAGCAGTGCCTCGGGGGGTGGAAACACCATATATTTT; CDR3: CASSASGGGNTIYF
V: TRBV6-2/TRBV6-3; size: NA; J: TRBJ2-1; D: NA; DNA: TGTGCCAGCAGCCAAGAGGGGGTCTCCTACAATGAGCAGTTCTTC; CDR3: CASSQEGVSYNEQFF
V: TRBV6-6; size: NA; J: TRBJ2-5; D: TRBD1; DNA: TGTGCCAGCAGTTCGGGACAGCAAGAGACCCAGTACTTC; CDR3: CASSSGQQETQYF
V: TRBV11-2; size: NA; J: TRBJ2-7; D: NA; DNA: TGTGCCAGCAGTTCTCAGGCCTCCATCTACGAGCAGTACTTC; CDR3: CASSSQASIYEQYF
V: TRBV19; size: NA; J: TRBJ1-2; D: NA; DNA: TGTGCCAGTAAACCGTTAGCAGGGGCTCGCTATGGCTACACCTTC; CDR3: CASKPLAGARYGYTF
V: TRBV6-2/TRBV6-3; size: NA; J: TRBJ2-7; D: NA; DNA: TGTGCCAGCAGTTACTCGAGCCTAGGAGTCTACGAGCAGTACTTC; CDR3: CASSYSSLGVYEQYF
V: TRBV4-1; size: NA; J: TRBJ2-5; D: NA; DNA: TGCGCCAGCAGCCAAGTACAGTCCTCCCAAGAGACCCAGTACTTC; CDR3: CASSQVQSSQETQYF
V: TRBV6-5; size: NA; J: TRBJ1-5; D: TRBD1; DNA: TGTGCCAGCAGCGACAGGGTGGATCAGCCCCAGCATTTT; CDR3: CASSDRVDQPQHF
V: TRBV7-3; size: NA; J: TRBJ2-6; D: NA; DNA: TGTGCCAGCAGCCCAACAGGGACTGGGGCCAACGTCCTGACTTTC; CDR3: CASSPTGTGANVLTF
V: TRBV7-5; size: NA; J: TRBJ1-3; D: NA; DNA: TGTGCCAGAAGGAGGGACAGGAGGACCGATTGCTCTGGAAACACCATATATTTT; CDR3: CARRRDRRTDCSGNTIYF
V: TRBV24-1; size: once; J: TRBJ1-6; D: TRBD1; DNA: TGTGCCACCTCCGGGACAGGGTCAACTTCACCCCTCCACTTT; CDR3: CATSGTGSTSPLHF
V: TRBV5-1; size: NA; J: TRBJ2-7; D: NA; DNA: TGCGCCAGCAGGTTTGAGGAGGAGGCAGCCTACGAGCAGTACTTC; CDR3: CASRFEEEAAYEQYF
V: TRBV9; size: NA; J: TRBJ2-7; D: NA; DNA: TGTGCCAGCAGCGCTAACTTCTACGAGCAGTACTTC; CDR3: CASSANFYEQYF
V: TRBV5-1; size: NA; J: TRBJ2-7; D: NA; DNA: TGCGCCAGCAGCTCTTACTACGAGCAGTACTTC; CDR3: CASSSYYEQYF
V: TRBV28; size: NA; J: TRBJ1-6; D: NA; DNA: TGTGCCAGCAGTCTAGGCGGAAGCTCCTATAATTCACCCCTCCACTTT; CDR3: CASSLGGSSYNSPLHF
V: TRBV7-8; size: NA; J: TRBJ1-2; D: NA; DNA: TGTGCCAGCAGCTTACTGACAGGAACGGGATATGGCTACACCTTC; CDR3: CASSLLTGTGYGYTF
V: TRBV5-1; size: NA; J: TRBJ1-1; D: NA; DNA: TGCGCCAGCAGCTTGGGCCCCGGTTCTGAAGCTTTCTTT; CDR3: CASSLGPGSEAFF
V: TRBV3-1/TRBV3-2; size: NA; J: TRBJ2-6; D: NA; DNA: TGTGCCAGCAGCCGCCAGGGTCAGATCTCTGGGGCCAACGTGCTGACTTTC; CDR3: CASSRQGQISGANVLTF
V: TRBV28; size: NA; J: TRBJ1-2; D: NA; DNA: TGTGCCAGCAGTTTACAGGGGTTCGGGTTTTTTGGCTACACCTTC; CDR3: CASSLQGFGFFGYTF
V: TRBV12-5; size: NA; J: TRBJ2-1; D: NA; DNA: TGTGCTAGTGGTCTTGGACCCAGGGGGGTCTCCTACAATGAGCAGTTCTTC; CDR3: CASGLGPRGVSYNEQFF
V: TRBV7-9; size: NA; J: TRBJ2-3; D: TRBD2; DNA: TGTGCCAGCAGCTCCATACTAGCGGTGGAGAGTACGGATACGCAGTATTTT; CDR3: CASSSILAVESTDTQYF
V: TRBV11-3; size: NA; J: TRBJ2-1; D: NA; DNA: TGTGCCAGCAGCAGGGGCGGGGCGGGCGTCTCCAATGAGCAGTTCTTC; CDR3: CASSRGGAGVSNEQFF
V: TRBV9; size: few; J: TRBJ2-3; D: TRBD2; DNA: TGTGCCAGCAGCGTACGGCTAGCGGGAGGGGATACGCAGTATTTT; CDR3: CASSVRLAGGDTQYF